What follows describes a single T cell receptor beta chain. These data belong to a study of early T cells in non-severe SARS-CoV-2 infection. Each cDNA molecule carried a unique molecular identifier. One entry per CDR3 protein, called by TCRdb with MiXCR from the 5' RACE reads. The table records over 95,000 distinct CDR3 sequences, roughly 15% of them present only once. The specimen sequenced was whole blood. The origin of this receptor is an adult who was a healthcare worker with PCR-confirmed SARS-CoV-2 infection or an uninfected control (not recorded which).

This CDR3 is CASIGNTEAFF. For the CDR3, the DNA is TGTGCCAGCATCGGGAACACTGAAGCTTTCTTT. The chain employs TRBV27 and TRBJ1-1; D remains unclear. The germline V and J ends were trimmed by 7 bases and 1 base, with 4 bases remaining between them. The CDR3 runs 11 residues. The germline V gene encodes CDR1 MNHEY and CDR2 SMNVEV (reference sequence).